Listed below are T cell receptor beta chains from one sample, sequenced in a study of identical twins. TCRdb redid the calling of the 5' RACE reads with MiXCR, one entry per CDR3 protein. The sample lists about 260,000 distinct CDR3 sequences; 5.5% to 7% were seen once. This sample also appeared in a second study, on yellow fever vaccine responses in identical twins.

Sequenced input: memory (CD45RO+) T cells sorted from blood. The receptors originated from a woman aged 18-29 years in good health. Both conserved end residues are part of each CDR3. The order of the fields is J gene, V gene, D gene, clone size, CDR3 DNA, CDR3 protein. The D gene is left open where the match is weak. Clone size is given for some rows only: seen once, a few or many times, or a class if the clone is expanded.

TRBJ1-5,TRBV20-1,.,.,TGCAGTGCTAGAGTAGCGTCCGGGGATCAGCCCCAGCATTTT,CSARVASGDQPQHF
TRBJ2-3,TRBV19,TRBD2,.,TGTGCCAGTAAAGCCGGGACTACGAGCACAGATACGCAGTATTTT,CASKAGTTSTDTQYF
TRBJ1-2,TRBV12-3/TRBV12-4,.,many,TGTGCCAGCAGCCTTCGGGAAGGTGGCTATGGCTACACCTTC,CASSLREGGYGYTF
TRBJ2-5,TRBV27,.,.,TGTGCCAGCAGTTTAGGGGGGTCCGCCGAGACCCAGTACTTC,CASSLGGSAETQYF
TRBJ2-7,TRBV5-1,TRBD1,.,TGCGCCAGCAGCCCGGGACAGTGGGGCCCCCACGAGCAGTACTTC,CASSPGQWGPHEQYF
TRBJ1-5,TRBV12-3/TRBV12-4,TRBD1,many,TGTGCCAGCAGTCCGCGGACAGGGAACAATCAGCCCCAGCATTTT,CASSPRTGNNQPQHF
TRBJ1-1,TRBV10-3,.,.,TGTGCCATCAGTGGGGGCAGGTCATCGTGGAACACTGAAGCTTTCTTT,CAISGGRSSWNTEAFF
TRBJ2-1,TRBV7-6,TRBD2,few,TGTGCCAGCAGCTTAGCCCTTAGCGGGAGTGGTTACAATGAGCAGTTCTTC,CASSLALSGSGYNEQFF
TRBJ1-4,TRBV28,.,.,TGTGCCAGCAGTTTTCGTTGGGAAAAACTGTTTTTT,CASSFRWEKLFF
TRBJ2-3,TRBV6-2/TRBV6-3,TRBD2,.,TGTGCCAGCAGTTACTCAACTAGCGGCACAAGGTCAGATACGCAGTATTTT,CASSYSTSGTRSDTQYF
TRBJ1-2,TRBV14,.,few,TGTGCCAGCAGCCAATTGGGGAGCAATGACGGCTACACCTTC,CASSQLGSNDGYTF
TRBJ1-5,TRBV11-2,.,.,TGTGCCAGCAGCTTAACCGGGAACTCTAATCAGCCCCAGCATTTT,CASSLTGNSNQPQHF
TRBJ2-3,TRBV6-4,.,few,TGTGCCAGCAGTATGCGGGTGACAGATACGCAGTATTTT,CASSMRVTDTQYF
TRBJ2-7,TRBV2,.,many,TGTGCCAGCAGCCCAACCCCTCTATACGAGCAGTACTTC,CASSPTPLYEQYF